This T cell receptor beta chain appears in the sequencing data of a study of cytomegalovirus exposure and HLA in healthy donors. A word on this clone: Antigen: not known.

Germline-derived CDR1 and CDR2 are SEHNR and FQNEAQ (reference sequence). Trimming pared 8 bases from V and 2 bases from J, leaving 13 bases between. CDR3 size: 13 residues. The PCR used 60 Vbeta and 13 Jbeta primers. The table came from immunoSEQ multiplex PCR; TCRdb's copy has only in-frame clones and leaves some out. The sample includes some 130,000 clones, around 86% of them seen just once. Study results and limitations: Association with HLA alleles at 0.05 false discovery rate was found for 16,951 TCR beta sequences in a later analysis.

The TCR comes from a woman aged 45-60 years in good health and CMV-seropositive. The sequencing input was PBMCs. The J gene is TRBJ2-7, the V gene TRBV7-9; perhaps TRBD2 as D (5 bases). CDR3 sequence: CASLEAQTYEQYF. The CDR3 DNA sequence: TGTGCCAGCTTGGAGGCGCAAACCTACGAGCAGTACTTC.